This TCR beta chain was identified in a study of tumor and adjacent non-tumor tissue in lung cancer. Overall study: The patients, 9 to 11 men and roughly 5 women, were 31 to 76 with stage I to III disease.

Trimming removed 8 bases from V and 1 base from J, with 20 bases in between. The CDR3 is made up of 15 amino acids. Looked up from germline, CDR1 is DFQATT and CDR2 is SNEGSKA (reference sequence). Three rounds of nested PCR, following a modified ARM-PCR protocol, produced the TCRbeta library. MiXCR, applied by TCRdb to the multiplex PCR reads, yields one record per CDR3 protein. The repertoire holds roughly 220,000 distinct CDR3 sequences, with about 76% as singletons. As concerns this clonotype: A much larger clone differs by one base, so this may be a read error.

This sample's RNA came from whole unsorted tissue. The gene calls are TRBV20-1 and TRBJ1-1; D gene uncertain. The sequence was collected from a man in his 60s with non-small cell lung cancer. The sequenced sample was lung tumor tissue. The CDR3 region is CSSEDPTEGNTEAFF. CDR3 DNA sequence: TGCAGTTCTGAGGACCCTACGGAAGGGAACACTGAAGCTTTCTTT.